Following are 7 T cell receptor beta chains from one sample sequenced in a study of cytotoxic CD8 clonotypes in ibrutinib-treated CLL. The repertoire was sequenced with immunoSEQ multiplex PCR; TCRdb's copy has only in-frame clones and lacks some. The sample has approximately 45,000 clones, roughly 69% seen once. The starting material was PBMCs, obtained after 12 months of ibrutinib treatment. Receptors were obtained from a human donor with chronic lymphocytic leukemia.

The chain joins TRBV30 to TRBJ2-5; 7 positions match TRBD1. CDR3 length equals 17 residues. The J segment lost 4 bases and the V segment lost 0 bases, leaving 14 bases of the junction unmatched. Germline assignment: CDR1 GTSNPN and CDR2 SVGIG (reference sequence). CDR3 DNA sequence: TGTGCCTGGAGTGTACTGGCGTCGGCAGGGGGAATAGAGACCCAGTACTTC. The encoded protein is CAWSVLASAGGIETQYF. Full variable domain (rest looked up from reference TRBV30 and TRBJ2-5): SQTIHQWPATLVQPVGSPLSLECTVEGTSNPNLYWYRQAAGRGLQLLFYSVGIGQISSEVPQNLSASRPQDRQFILSSKKLLLSDSGFYLCAWSVLASAGGIETQYFGPGTRLLVL.

Relative to its sample, this clone is large (0.1 to 1%). The chain employs TRBV5-4 and TRBJ2-2; 7 bases line up with TRBD2. CDR1 SGHNT and CDR2 YYREEE come from the germline V gene (reference sequence). Unmatched junction bases numbered 6, after V lost 0 bases and J lost 1 base. The length of the CDR3 is 17 residues. In nucleotides, the CDR3 is TGTGCCAGCAGCTTGGAATTACTAGCGTTGAACACCGGGGAGCTGTTTTTT. It is translated as CASSLELLALNTGELFF.

This clone was found a few times. The chain links TRBV21-1 to TRBJ1-1. TRBV21-1 is designated a pseudogene. The CDR3 totals 14 residues. The CDR3 region has the DNA TGTGCCAGCAGCCAACGAACGGTGAACACTGAAGCTTTCTTT. Its protein product is CASSQRTVNTEAFF.

The chain combines TRBV19 with TRBJ2-2; the D gene is possibly TRBD2 (5 bases). This CDR3 has 13 amino acids. V shed 5 bases and J shed 8 bases, with 12 bases lying between them. Germline-derived CDR1 and CDR2 are LNHDA and SQIVND (reference sequence). Here the CDR3 reads CASSGLRSGELFF. The CDR3 DNA reads TGTGCCAGTAGTGGACTCCGCTCGGGGGAGCTGTTTTTT. The whole variable domain, filled in from reference TRBV19 and TRBJ2-2, reads DGGITQSPKYLFRKEGQNVTLSCEQNLNHDAMYWYRQDPGQGLRLIYYSQIVNDFQKGDIAEGYSVSREKKESFPLTVTSAQKNPTAFYLCASSGLRSGELFFGEGSRLTVL.

The chain links TRBV25-1 to TRBJ1-2, with D perhaps TRBD1 (6 bases). Germline V gene sequence: CDR1 MGHDK, CDR2 SYGVNS. V lost 3 bases to trimming and J lost 11 bases, with 19 bases between them. The CDR3 runs 14 residues. The CDR3 sequence is CASSDRPEGGRYTF. The CDR3 bases are TGTGCCAGCAGTGACCGGCCAGAGGGGGGTCGGTACACCTTC.

This clone was found a few times. The genes are TRBV7-6 and TRBJ1-5; D unclear. The CDR3 totals 15 residues. Germline V lookup: CDR1 SGHVS, CDR2 FNYEAQ. The V end was cut by 1 base, the J end by 2 bases, with 9 bases between. CDR3 sequence: CASSLGGEGNQPQHF. The CDR3 nucleotides are TGTGCCAGCAGCTTAGGCGGGGAAGGCAATCAGCCCCAGCATTTT. Full variable domain (rest looked up from reference TRBV7-6 and TRBJ1-5): GAGVSQSPRYKVTKRGQDVALRCDPISGHVSLYWYRQALGQGPEFLTYFNYEAQQDKSGLPNDRFSAERPEGSISTLTIQRTEQRDSAMYRCASSLGGEGNQPQHFGDGTRLSIL.

The chain is built from TRBV11-3 and TRBJ2-3, with D possibly matching TRBD2 (6 bases). The CDR3 consists of 18 residues. The germline V gene encodes CDR1 SGHNT and CDR2 YENEEA. Trimming left V 5 bases short and J 0 bases short, with 21 bases between. The CDR3 region has the DNA TGTGCCAGCAGCCCCTCTTTGGCCAGCGGGCCTAGCACAGATACGCAGTATTTT. As protein: CASSPSLASGPSTDTQYF.